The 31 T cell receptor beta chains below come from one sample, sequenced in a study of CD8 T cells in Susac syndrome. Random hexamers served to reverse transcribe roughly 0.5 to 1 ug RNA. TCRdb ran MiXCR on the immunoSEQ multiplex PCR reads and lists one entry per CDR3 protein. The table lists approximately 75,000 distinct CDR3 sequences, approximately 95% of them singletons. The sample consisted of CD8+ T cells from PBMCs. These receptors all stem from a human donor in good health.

CDR3 DNA sequence: TGTGCCAGCAGCGGCAGGGACAGGGAGATTGAAAAACTGTTTTTT. It encodes CASSGRDREIEKLFF. The V gene is TRBV7-9, the J gene TRBJ1-4, with 9 bases matching TRBD1. The CDR3 contains 15 residues. From germline, CDR1 is SEHNR and CDR2 FQNEAQ (reference sequence). Trimming took 5 bases from V and 7 from J; bases not matched to a gene: 8.

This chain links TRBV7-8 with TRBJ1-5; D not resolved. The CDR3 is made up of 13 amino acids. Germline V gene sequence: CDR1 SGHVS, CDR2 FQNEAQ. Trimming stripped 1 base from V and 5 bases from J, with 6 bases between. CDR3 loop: CASSLVDYQPQHF. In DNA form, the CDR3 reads TGTGCCAGCAGCTTAGTGGACTATCAGCCCCAGCATTTT.

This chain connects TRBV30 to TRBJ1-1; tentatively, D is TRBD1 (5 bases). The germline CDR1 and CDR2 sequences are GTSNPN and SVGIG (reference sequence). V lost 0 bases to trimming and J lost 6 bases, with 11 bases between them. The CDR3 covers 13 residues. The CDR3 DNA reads TGTGCCTGGAGTGTATCGCGGGGGTCTGAAGCTTTCTTT. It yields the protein CAWSVSRGSEAFF.

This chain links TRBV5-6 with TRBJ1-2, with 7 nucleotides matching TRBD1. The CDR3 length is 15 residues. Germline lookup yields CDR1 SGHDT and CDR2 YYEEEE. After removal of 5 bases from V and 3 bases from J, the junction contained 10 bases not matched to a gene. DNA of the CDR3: TGTGCCAGCAGTTACCGTGGACAGGAGGACTATGGCTACACCTTC. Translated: CASSYRGQEDYGYTF.

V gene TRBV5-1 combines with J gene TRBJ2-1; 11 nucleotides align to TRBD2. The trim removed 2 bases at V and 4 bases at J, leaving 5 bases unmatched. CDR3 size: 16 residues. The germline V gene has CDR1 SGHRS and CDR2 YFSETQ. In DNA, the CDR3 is TGCGCCAGCAGCTTAGCTAGCGGGGGGAAATACAATGAGCAGTTCTTC. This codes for CASSLASGGKYNEQFF.

The DNA of the CDR3 is TGTGCCACCAGCAGAGGGCCAGGGGGCGAGTTCTTGGACACCGGGGAGCTGTTTTTT. It codes for CATSRGPGGEFLDTGELFF. The chain carries TRBV15 and TRBJ2-2; 8 bases are a match to TRBD1. The CDR3 is 19 residues long. Germline V lookup: CDR1 LNHNV, CDR2 YYDKDF (reference sequence). The trim removed 1 base at V and 3 bases at J, leaving 13 bases unmatched.

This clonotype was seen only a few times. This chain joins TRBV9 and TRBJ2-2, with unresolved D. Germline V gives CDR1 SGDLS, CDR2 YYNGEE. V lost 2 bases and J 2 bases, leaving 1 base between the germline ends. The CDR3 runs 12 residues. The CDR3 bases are TGTGCCAGCAGCGTCAACACCGGGGAGCTGTTTTTT. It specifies CASSVNTGELFF.

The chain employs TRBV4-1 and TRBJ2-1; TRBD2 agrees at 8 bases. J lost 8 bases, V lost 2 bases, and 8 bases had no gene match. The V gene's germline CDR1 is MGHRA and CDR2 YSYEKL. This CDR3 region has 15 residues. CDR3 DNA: TGCGCCAGCAGCCAATTCAGCGGGGGTTGGGATGAGCAGTTCTTC. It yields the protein CASSQFSGGWDEQFF.

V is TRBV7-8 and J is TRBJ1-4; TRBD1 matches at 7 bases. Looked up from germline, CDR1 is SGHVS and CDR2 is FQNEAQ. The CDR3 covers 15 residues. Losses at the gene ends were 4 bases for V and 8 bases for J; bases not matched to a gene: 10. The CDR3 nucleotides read TGTGCCAGCAGCTCCTACAGGGGAGGAGGAGAAAAACTGTTTTTT. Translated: CASSSYRGGGEKLFF.

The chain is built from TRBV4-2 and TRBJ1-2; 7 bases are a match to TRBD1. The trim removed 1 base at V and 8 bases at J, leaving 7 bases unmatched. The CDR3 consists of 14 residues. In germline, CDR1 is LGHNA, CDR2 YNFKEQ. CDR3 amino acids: CASSQGGGESGYTF. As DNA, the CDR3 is TGTGCCAGCAGCCAAGGAGGGGGCGAGTCAGGCTACACCTTC.

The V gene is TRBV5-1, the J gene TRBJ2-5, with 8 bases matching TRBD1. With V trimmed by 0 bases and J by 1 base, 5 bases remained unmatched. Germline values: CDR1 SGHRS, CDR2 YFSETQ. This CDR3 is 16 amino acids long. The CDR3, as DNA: TGCGCCAGCAGCTTGGCCGACAGGGGTGCCCAAGAGACCCAGTACTTC. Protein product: CASSLADRGAQETQYF.

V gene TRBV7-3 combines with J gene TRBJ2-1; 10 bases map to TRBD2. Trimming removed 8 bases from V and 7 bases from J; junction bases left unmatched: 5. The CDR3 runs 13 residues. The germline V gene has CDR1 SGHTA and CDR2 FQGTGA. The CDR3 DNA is TGTGCCAGCGGAAGCGGGGGGGCTAATGAGCAGTTCTTC. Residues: CASGSGGANEQFF.

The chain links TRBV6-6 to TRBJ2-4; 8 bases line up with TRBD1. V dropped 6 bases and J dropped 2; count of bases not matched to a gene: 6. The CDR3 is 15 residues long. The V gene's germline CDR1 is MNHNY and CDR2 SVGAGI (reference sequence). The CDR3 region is CASRGQGGPKNIQYF. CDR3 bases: TGTGCCAGCAGAGGACAGGGTGGGCCCAAAAACATTCAGTACTTC.

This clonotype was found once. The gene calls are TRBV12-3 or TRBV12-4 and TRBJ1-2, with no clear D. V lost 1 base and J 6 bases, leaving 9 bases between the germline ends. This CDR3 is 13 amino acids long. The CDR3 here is CASSLVPEHGYTF. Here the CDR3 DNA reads TGTGCCAGCAGTTTAGTCCCAGAGCATGGCTACACCTTC.

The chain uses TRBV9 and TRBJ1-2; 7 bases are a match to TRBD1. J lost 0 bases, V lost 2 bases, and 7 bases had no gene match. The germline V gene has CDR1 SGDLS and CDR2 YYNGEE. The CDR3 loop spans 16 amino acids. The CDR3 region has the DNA TGTGCCAGCAGCGTTAGCCGGGACAGTTCTAACTATGGCTACACCTTC. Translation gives CASSVSRDSSNYGYTF.

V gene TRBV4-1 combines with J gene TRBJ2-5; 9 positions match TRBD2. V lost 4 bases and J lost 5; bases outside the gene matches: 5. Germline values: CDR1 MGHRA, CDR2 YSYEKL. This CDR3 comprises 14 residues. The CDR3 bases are TGCGCCAGCAGCCTGCGGGGGGGGCGGGAGACCCAGTACTTC. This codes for CASSLRGGRETQYF.

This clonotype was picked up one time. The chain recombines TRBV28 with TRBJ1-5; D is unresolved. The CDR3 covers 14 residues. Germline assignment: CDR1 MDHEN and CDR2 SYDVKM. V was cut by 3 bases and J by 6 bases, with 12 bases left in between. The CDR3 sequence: CASSFMESGQPQHF. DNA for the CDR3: TGTGCCAGCAGTTTTATGGAAAGTGGTCAGCCCCAGCATTTT.

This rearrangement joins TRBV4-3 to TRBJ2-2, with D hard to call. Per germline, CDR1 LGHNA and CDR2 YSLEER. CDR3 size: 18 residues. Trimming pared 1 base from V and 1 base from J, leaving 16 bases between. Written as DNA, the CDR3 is TGCGCCAGCAGCCAAGTCAGACCCGGCAGGCTGAACACCGGGGAGCTGTTTTTT. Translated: CASSQVRPGRLNTGELFF.

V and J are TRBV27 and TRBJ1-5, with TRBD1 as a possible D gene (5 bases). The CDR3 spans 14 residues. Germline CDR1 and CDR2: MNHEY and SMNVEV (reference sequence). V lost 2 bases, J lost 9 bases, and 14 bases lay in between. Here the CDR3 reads CASSLRGPLRPQHF. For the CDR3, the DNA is TGTGCCAGCAGTTTACGGGGCCCACTTAGGCCCCAGCATTTT.

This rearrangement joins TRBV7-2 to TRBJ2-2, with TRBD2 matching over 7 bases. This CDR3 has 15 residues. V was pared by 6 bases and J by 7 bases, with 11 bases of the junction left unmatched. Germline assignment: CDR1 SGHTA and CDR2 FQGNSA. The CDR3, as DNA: TGTGCCAGCAGTCCCTGGGGAGGGGATGGCGGGGAGCTGTTTTTT. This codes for CASSPWGGDGGELFF.

As DNA, the CDR3 is TGTGCCAGCAGTTTGAAGGGGGCGCGGTGGGAGCAGTACTTC. Protein sequence: CASSLKGARWEQYF. The rearrangement joins TRBV28 to TRBJ2-7; 7 bases map to TRBD1. CDR1 MDHEN and CDR2 SYDVKM come from the germline V gene. CDR3 length: 14 residues. V was pared by 3 bases and J by 7 bases, with 9 bases of the junction left unmatched.

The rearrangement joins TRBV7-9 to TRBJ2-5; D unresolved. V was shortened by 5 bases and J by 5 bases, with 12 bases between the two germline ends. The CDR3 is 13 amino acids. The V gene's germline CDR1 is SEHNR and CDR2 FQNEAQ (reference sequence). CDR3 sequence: CASSPWAGETQYF. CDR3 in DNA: TGTGCCAGCAGCCCCTGGGCCGGGGAGACCCAGTACTTC.

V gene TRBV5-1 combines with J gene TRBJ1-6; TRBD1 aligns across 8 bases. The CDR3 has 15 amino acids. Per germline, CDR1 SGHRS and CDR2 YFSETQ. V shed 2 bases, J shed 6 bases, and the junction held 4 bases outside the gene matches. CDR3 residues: CASSFSGGGNSPLHF. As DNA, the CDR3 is TGCGCCAGCAGCTTCTCAGGGGGCGGTAATTCACCCCTCCACTTT.

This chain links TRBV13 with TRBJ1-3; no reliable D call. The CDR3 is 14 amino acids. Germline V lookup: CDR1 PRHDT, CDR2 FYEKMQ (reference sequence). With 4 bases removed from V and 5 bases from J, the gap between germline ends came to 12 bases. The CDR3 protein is CASSSGGERNTIYF. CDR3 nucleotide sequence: TGTGCCAGCAGCTCGGGCGGGGAAAGAAACACCATATATTTT.

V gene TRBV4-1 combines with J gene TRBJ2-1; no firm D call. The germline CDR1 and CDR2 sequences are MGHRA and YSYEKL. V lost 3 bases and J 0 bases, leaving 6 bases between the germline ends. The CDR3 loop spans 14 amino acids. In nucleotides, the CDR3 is TGCGCCAGCAGCCATTCGACCTCCTACAATGAGCAGTTCTTC. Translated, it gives CASSHSTSYNEQFF.

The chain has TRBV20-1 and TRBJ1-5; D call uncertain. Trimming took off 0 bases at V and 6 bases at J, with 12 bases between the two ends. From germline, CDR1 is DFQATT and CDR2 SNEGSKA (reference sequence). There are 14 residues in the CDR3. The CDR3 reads CSARDPGKGQPQHF. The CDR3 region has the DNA TGCAGTGCTAGAGATCCCGGGAAGGGTCAGCCCCAGCATTTT.

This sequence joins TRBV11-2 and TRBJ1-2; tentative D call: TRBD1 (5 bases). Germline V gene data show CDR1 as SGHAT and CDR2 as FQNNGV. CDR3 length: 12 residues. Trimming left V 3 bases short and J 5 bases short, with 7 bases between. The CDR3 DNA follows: TGTGCCAGCAGCTTTGACAGATATGGCTACACCTTC. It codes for CASSFDRYGYTF. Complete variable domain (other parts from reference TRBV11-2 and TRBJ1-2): EAGVAQSPRYKIIEKRQSVAFWCNPISGHATLYWYQQILGQGPKLLIQFQNNGVVDDSQLPKDRFSAERLKGVDSTLKIQPAKLEDSAVYLCASSFDRYGYTFGSGTRLTVV.

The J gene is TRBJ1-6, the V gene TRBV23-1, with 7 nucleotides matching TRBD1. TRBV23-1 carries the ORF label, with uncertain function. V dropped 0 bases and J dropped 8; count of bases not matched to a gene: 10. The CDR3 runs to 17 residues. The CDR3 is CASSQSSRQGRDSPLHF. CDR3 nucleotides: TGCGCCAGCAGTCAATCGTCCCGACAGGGACGGGATTCACCCCTCCACTTT.

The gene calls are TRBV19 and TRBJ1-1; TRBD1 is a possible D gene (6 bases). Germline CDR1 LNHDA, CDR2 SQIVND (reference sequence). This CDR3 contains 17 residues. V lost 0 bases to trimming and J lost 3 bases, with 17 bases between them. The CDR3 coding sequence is TGTGCCAGTAGTATAGATCAGGAAGCAGGGGTCGACACTGAAGCTTTCTTT. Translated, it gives CASSIDQEAGVDTEAFF.

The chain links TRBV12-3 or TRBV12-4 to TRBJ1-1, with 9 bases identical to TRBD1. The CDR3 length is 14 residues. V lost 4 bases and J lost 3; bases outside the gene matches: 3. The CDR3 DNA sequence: TGTGCCAGCAGTTCAAGGGACAGGGACACTGAAGCTTTCTTT. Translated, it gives CASSSRDRDTEAFF.

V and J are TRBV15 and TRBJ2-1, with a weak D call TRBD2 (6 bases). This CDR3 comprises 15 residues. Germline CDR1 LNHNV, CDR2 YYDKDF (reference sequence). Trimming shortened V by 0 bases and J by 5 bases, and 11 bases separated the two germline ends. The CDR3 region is CATSRDGGTDNEQFF. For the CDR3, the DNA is TGTGCCACCAGCAGAGATGGGGGGACGGACAATGAGCAGTTCTTC. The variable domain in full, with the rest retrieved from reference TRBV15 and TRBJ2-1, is DAMVIQNPRYQVTQFGKPVTLSCSQTLNHNVMYWYQQKSSQAPKLLFHYYDKDFNNEADTPDNFQSRRPNTSFCFLDIRSPGLGDTAMYLCATSRDGGTDNEQFFGPGTRLTVL.